Following are 30 T cell receptor beta chains from one sample sequenced in a study of human versus mouse CDR3 diversity and MHC coevolution (TCRdb year 2017). The library was made by the immunoSEQ multiplex PCR assay. TCRdb re-hosts the immuneACCESS table, in-frame sequences only. Its copies lack some clones; in the studies checked, an unresolved V gene accounts for under half of them, and the cause for the rest is not known. A total of 60,000 or so clones appear in this sample, approximately 94% of them only once. The top ten constitute about 19% of the sample. Specimen: naive CD4+ T cells from blood. In light of the paper, this sample's cell subset or site label describes: CD45RO-negative CD62L-positive naive CD4 T cells. These receptors came from a person in their sixties in good health.

This chain joins TRBV5-1 and TRBJ1-1, with TRBD1 as a possible D gene (5 bases). The CDR3 spans 14 residues. Germline V lookup: CDR1 SGHRS, CDR2 YFSETQ. V lost 0 bases, J lost 4 bases, and 10 bases lay in between. For the CDR3, the DNA is TGCGCCAGCAGCTTGGCAACAGGTGGCACTGAAGCTTTCTTT. Translation: CASSLATGGTEAFF. Looking up the rest from reference TRBV5-1 and TRBJ1-1 gives the full variable domain: KAGVTQTPRYLIKTRGQQVTLSCSPISGHRSVSWYQQTPGQGLQFLFEYFSETQRNKGNFPGRFSGRQFSNSRSEMNVSTLELGDSALYLCASSLATGGTEAFFGQGTRLTVV.

The chain links TRBV18 to TRBJ2-3, with TRBD1 matching over 9 bases. Germline CDR1 and CDR2: KGHSH and LQKENI. The CDR3 consists of 16 residues. V lost 3 bases, J lost 3 bases, and 7 bases stayed unmatched. Written as DNA, the CDR3 is TGTGCCAGCTCACCGAAGGGACAGGGAAGTACAGATACGCAGTATTTT. Amino acids: CASSPKGQGSTDTQYF.

This clone was found a few times. This chain connects TRBV19 to TRBJ1-4; D gene ambiguous. The germline gives CDR1 LNHDA, CDR2 SQIVND (reference sequence). CDR3 length: 13 residues. V gave up 3 bases and J gave up 7 bases, with 9 bases separating them. DNA for the CDR3: TGTGCCAGTAGTATTACCGGGGTTGAAAAACTGTTTTTT. This sequence encodes CASSITGVEKLFF.

The chain couples TRBV7-2 to TRBJ2-1; unclear D gene. CDR3 length equals 11 residues. V lost 7 bases to trimming and J lost 6 bases, with 7 bases between them. Germline V CDR1 and CDR2: SGHTA, FQGNSA. In DNA form, the CDR3 reads TGTGCCAGCACCCTTCTCAATGAGCAGTTCTTC. Its translation is CASTLLNEQFF.

This clone was recorded only once. Other DNA variants within this sample encode the same CDR3. This chain links TRBV2 with TRBJ2-7; D possibly corresponds to TRBD1 (6 bases). Trimming took off 8 bases at V and 6 bases at J, with 20 bases between the two ends. The germline V gene has CDR1 SNHLY and CDR2 FYNNEI. The CDR3 contains 14 residues. CDR3 region: CASASQGRVAEQYF. Written as DNA, the CDR3 is TGTGCCAGCGCCTCGCAGGGGAGAGTGGCCGAGCAGTACTTC.

The chain recombines TRBV9 with TRBJ2-1; 11 bases match TRBD2. The CDR3 consists of 18 residues. Germline V CDR1 and CDR2: SGDLS, YYNGEE. J gave up 0 bases and V 1 base, and 6 bases lay outside the gene matches. CDR3 coding DNA: TGTGCCAGCAGCGTAAACCCGGGACTAGCGGCCTCCTACAATGAGCAGTTCTTC. Translation gives CASSVNPGLAASYNEQFF.

The chain joins TRBV7-9 to TRBJ2-7, with 9 bases matching TRBD1. Germline V gene sequence: CDR1 SEHNR, CDR2 FQNEAQ (reference sequence). V lost 5 bases and J lost 4; bases outside the gene matches: 0. This CDR3 has 12 residues. The CDR3 DNA follows: TGTGCCAGCAGCGGGACAGGGTACGAGCAGTACTTC. It encodes CASSGTGYEQYF. Together with reference TRBV7-9 and TRBJ2-7, the CDR3 gives the full variable domain: DTGVSQNPRHKITKRGQNVTFRCDPISEHNRLYWYRQTLGQGPEFLTYFQNEAQLEKSRLLSDRFSAERPKGSFSTLEIQRTEQGDSAMYLCASSGTGYEQYFGPGTRLTVT.

The CDR3 DNA is TGTGCCAGCTCACCACCGGAGGGGGACAGGGGCTATGGCTACACCTTC. Translated, it gives CASSPPEGDRGYGYTF. This chain links TRBV18 with TRBJ1-2; 10 bases are shared with TRBD1. The CDR3 is made up of 16 amino acids. CDR1 KGHSH and CDR2 LQKENI come from the germline V gene. The junction had 5 bases not matched to a gene; V was cut back by 0 bases and J by 4 bases.

This chain uses TRBV5-1 with TRBJ2-5, with 9 bases that match TRBD2. The CDR3 totals 17 residues. Germline CDR1 is SGHRS and CDR2 is YFSETQ. With 0 bases clipped from V and 2 bases from J, the junction kept 8 bases outside the gene matches. This chain's CDR3 is CASSLAAGGPPQETQYF. The CDR3 DNA reads as TGCGCCAGCAGCTTGGCCGCGGGAGGGCCTCCGCAAGAGACCCAGTACTTC.

CDR3 sequence reads: CASSVTGGPTEAFF. CDR3 nucleotides: TGTGCCAGCAGTGTAACGGGGGGGCCCACTGAAGCTTTCTTT. The chain carries TRBV2 and TRBJ1-1; D is perhaps TRBD1 (6 bases). Germline V gene data show CDR1 as SNHLY and CDR2 as FYNNEI. The CDR3 is made up of 14 amino acids. Between the trimmed V and J ends, which lost 4 bases and 4 bases, there was a span of 13 bases. The complete variable domain, with remaining parts taken from reference TRBV2 and TRBJ1-1, reads EPEVTQTPSHQVTQMGQEVILRCVPISNHLYFYWYRQILGQKVEFLVSFYNNEISEKSEIFDDQFSVERPDGSNFTLKIRSTKLEDSAMYFCASSVTGGPTEAFFGQGTRLTVV.

V is TRBV10-3 and J is TRBJ2-1; D might be TRBD2 (6 bases). Trimming left V 3 bases short and J 3 bases short, with 15 bases between. The CDR3 extends over 16 amino acids. CDR1 ENHRY and CDR2 SYGVKD come from the germline V gene. CDR3 nucleotide sequence: TGTGCCATCAGTGATGTTGTTCGGGGGATCTACAATGAGCAGTTCTTC. This translates into CAISDVVRGIYNEQFF.

The chain recombines TRBV5-4 with TRBJ2-5; 8 nucleotides align to TRBD2. The J call may be in error: the DNA end matches TRBJ2-7 better. CDR3 size: 15 residues. In germline, CDR1 is SGHNT, CDR2 YYREEE (reference sequence). The CDR3 loop is CASSFGVQREYEQYF. As DNA, the CDR3 is TGTGCCAGCAGCTTCGGTGTCCAGCGGGAGTACGAGCAGTACTTC.

This chain links TRBV6-5 with TRBJ2-7, with 8 positions matching TRBD2. Germline V gene data show CDR1 as MNHEY and CDR2 as SVGAGI. V lost 2 bases and J lost 5; bases outside the gene matches: 5. The CDR3 totals 14 residues. The CDR3 protein is CASSYLGTSHEQYF. The CDR3 region has the DNA TGTGCCAGCAGTTACCTCGGGACTAGTCACGAGCAGTACTTC.

The chain links TRBV14 to TRBJ1-1; D is uncertain. V was trimmed by 0 bases and J by 1 base, leaving 9 bases between them. CDR1 and CDR2 from the germline V gene are SGHDN and FVKESK. This CDR3 is 15 amino acids long. The DNA for the CDR3 is TGTGCCAGCAGCCAAGAGTACCAGAAGAACACTGAAGCTTTCTTT. It encodes CASSQEYQKNTEAFF.

The chain links TRBV19 to TRBJ2-1, with D perhaps TRBD2 (6 bases). The CDR3 is made up of 15 amino acids. The germline V gene has CDR1 LNHDA and CDR2 SQIVND (reference sequence). Trimming left V 7 bases short and J 5 bases short, with 18 bases between. CDR3 bases: TGTGCCAGTACTCCCGGGGCGGGAAGGCACAATGAGCAGTTCTTC. It is translated as CASTPGAGRHNEQFF.

The chain uses TRBV5-1 and TRBJ2-1, with 14 positions matching TRBD2. CDR3 length: 19 residues. CDR1 SGHRS and CDR2 YFSETQ come from the germline V gene. V was clipped by 4 bases and J by 0 bases; unmatched bases: 9. The DNA for the CDR3 is TGCGCCAGCAGCACAGGACTAGCGGGAGGCATAAGCTCCTACAATGAGCAGTTCTTC. Amino acids: CASSTGLAGGISSYNEQFF.

This sequence joins TRBV6-5 and TRBJ2-5, with 10 bases matching TRBD2. This CDR3 comprises 14 residues. Losses at the gene ends were 2 bases for V and 5 bases for J; bases not matched to a gene: 2. Germline lookup yields CDR1 MNHEY and CDR2 SVGAGI. The CDR3 DNA reads TGTGCCAGCAGTTACCTAGCGGGAGTGGAGACCCAGTACTTC. Its protein product is CASSYLAGVETQYF.

The rearrangement uses TRBV5-1 and TRBJ2-5; TRBD2 matches at 8 bases. The germline CDR1 and CDR2 sequences are SGHRS and YFSETQ. V lost 3 bases, J lost 2 bases, and 6 bases stayed unmatched. CDR3 length: 15 residues. This chain's CDR3 is CASSSSGLAQETQYF. CDR3 sequence (DNA): TGCGCCAGCAGCTCCTCAGGACTAGCACAAGAGACCCAGTACTTC.

The genes are TRBV27 and TRBJ2-2, with D tentatively TRBD1 (6 bases). Trimming pared 6 bases from V and 1 base from J, leaving 9 bases between. The CDR3 consists of 14 residues. The germline V gene has CDR1 MNHEY and CDR2 SMNVEV (reference sequence). The CDR3 region has the DNA TGTGCCAGCAGACCGGGACAGAACACCGGGGAGCTGTTTTTT. As protein: CASRPGQNTGELFF.

This sequence joins TRBV29-1 and TRBJ1-1; 9 bases agree with TRBD1. The CDR3 contains 14 residues. Looked up from germline, CDR1 is SQVTM and CDR2 is ANQGSEA. J was trimmed by 1 base and V by 6 bases; bases with no gene match: 6. The CDR3 nucleotides are TGCAGCGTCCTAATGACAGGGGGGAACACTGAAGCTTTCTTT. This translates into CSVLMTGGNTEAFF.

The rearrangement uses TRBV5-1 and TRBJ1-5; a weak D match, TRBD1 (5 bases). Trimming took off 0 bases at V and 0 bases at J, with 16 bases between the two ends. Germline loops: CDR1 SGHRS, CDR2 YFSETQ. The CDR3 totals 18 residues. CDR3 loop: CASSLGDGGTNSNQPQHF. DNA for the CDR3: TGCGCCAGCAGCTTGGGGGATGGGGGGACTAATAGCAATCAGCCCCAGCATTTT. Supplemented by reference TRBV5-1 and TRBJ1-5, the full variable domain reads KAGVTQTPRYLIKTRGQQVTLSCSPISGHRSVSWYQQTPGQGLQFLFEYFSETQRNKGNFPGRFSGRQFSNSRSEMNVSTLELGDSALYLCASSLGDGGTNSNQPQHFGDGTRLSIL.

The V call is TRBV4-1, the J call TRBJ2-1, with 8 bases matching TRBD1. Germline-derived CDR1 and CDR2 are MGHRA and YSYEKL. Losses at the gene ends were 2 bases for V and 4 bases for J; bases not matched to a gene: 4. This CDR3 is built from 15 residues. The CDR3: CASSQTGQAYNEQFF. The CDR3 DNA is TGCGCCAGCAGCCAAACGGGACAGGCATACAATGAGCAGTTCTTC.

J is TRBJ2-3 and V is TRBV5-4; 11 positions agree with TRBD2. Per germline, CDR1 SGHNT and CDR2 YYREEE (reference sequence). This CDR3 region has 17 residues. The V segment lost 0 bases and the J segment 0 bases; nucleotides outside the gene matches: 3. CDR3 in amino acids: CASSLGTSGRSTDTQYF. CDR3 nucleotide sequence: TGTGCCAGCAGCTTGGGGACTAGCGGGCGTAGCACAGATACGCAGTATTTT.

The chain employs TRBV19 and TRBJ2-5, with 9 bases that match TRBD1. TRBJ2-7 matches the DNA end more closely, so the J call is doubtful. Germline-derived CDR1 and CDR2 are LNHDA and SQIVND (reference sequence). The CDR3 spans 17 residues. CDR3 in DNA: TGTGCCAGTAGCGGTAACAACCCGGGACAGGGAGCCCACGAGCAGTACTTC. Its protein is CASSGNNPGQGAHEQYF.

This clone was detected once. One end of the junction varies from germline; a read error may be responsible. This chain connects TRBV5-6 to TRBJ2-5; a possible D gene is TRBD2 (5 bases). The germline gives CDR1 SGHDT, CDR2 YYEEEE. The CDR3 loop spans 13 amino acids. In DNA, the CDR3 is TGTGCCAGCAGCTTTAATCGGGGTTCCAGCAAGGACTTC. The encoded protein is CASSFNRGSSKDF.

The J gene is TRBJ2-5, the V gene TRBV5-1, with 8 bases fitting TRBD2. The assigned J gene may be wrong: the sequence end matches TRBJ2-7 better. Germline V gene lookup returns CDR1 SGHRS and CDR2 YFSETQ. This CDR3 has 16 amino acids. The chain's CDR3 is CASSLGGRPSPYEQYF. CDR3 in DNA: TGCGCCAGCAGCTTAGGCGGGAGGCCTAGCCCCTACGAGCAGTACTTC.

This chain joins TRBV5-6 and TRBJ1-6, with 7 nucleotides matching TRBD1. From germline, CDR1 is SGHDT and CDR2 YYEEEE. The trim removed 4 bases at V and 9 bases at J, leaving 7 bases unmatched. The CDR3 has 14 amino acids. The DNA for the CDR3 is TGTGCCAGCAGCCTCGGGACAGTAGGTTCACCCCTCCACTTT. Protein: CASSLGTVGSPLHF.

The V gene is TRBV18, the J gene TRBJ2-3, with D unclear. Trimming shortened V by 3 bases and J by 4 bases, and 14 bases separated the two germline ends. There are 15 residues in the CDR3. Per germline, CDR1 KGHSH and CDR2 LQKENI. CDR3 protein: CASSPTGLSSDTQYF. The CDR3 nucleotides read TGTGCCAGCTCACCTACCGGTCTGTCTTCAGATACGCAGTATTTT.

The rearrangement joins TRBV7-6 to TRBJ2-7, with TRBD1 identical over 7 bases. Trimming removed 4 bases from V and 2 bases from J; junction bases left unmatched: 8. CDR3 length: 15 amino acids. The germline V gene encodes CDR1 SGHVS and CDR2 FNYEAQ. In DNA, the CDR3 is TGTGCCAGCAGCTCCCGACAGGGTGGACCCTACGAGCAGTACTTC. Its translation: CASSSRQGGPYEQYF.

The V call is TRBV5-6, the J call TRBJ2-1, with TRBD2 matching over 9 bases. The germline V gene encodes CDR1 SGHDT and CDR2 YYEEEE. This CDR3 has 16 amino acids. V dropped 1 base and J dropped 9; count of bases not matched to a gene: 11. Written as DNA, the CDR3 is TGTGCCAGCAGCTTGATTCGGGCGGGAGGGCCGACTGAGCAGTTCTTC. Encoded protein: CASSLIRAGGPTEQFF.